What follows are 8 T cell receptor beta chains derived from one specimen sequenced in a study of control samples from healthy donors and cancer patients. Clones were read by immunoSEQ multiplex PCR, and TCRdb kept only the in-frame ones, dropping some. The table has about 80,000 clones, approximately 89% seen once; the top ten hold 5.5%. Specimen: blood. The receptors shown here come from a man aged 50 to 60 in good health.

The chain has TRBV15 and TRBJ1-3; no reliable D call. The V gene lost 0 bases and the J gene lost 0 bases, with 9 bases spanning the gap. The CDR3 is 16 amino acids. CDR1 LNHNV and CDR2 YYDKDF come from the germline V gene (reference sequence). In DNA, the CDR3 is TGTGCCACCAGCAGAGATCTGGCAATCTCTGGAAACACCATATATTTT. This translates into CATSRDLAISGNTIYF.

The J gene is TRBJ1-1, the V gene TRBV5-1; TRBD1 might be the D (5 bases). V dropped 0 bases and J dropped 6 bases, with 18 bases sitting between them. The germline V gene has CDR1 SGHRS and CDR2 YFSETQ. The CDR3 contains 16 residues. DNA of the CDR3: TGCGCCAGCAGCTTGGCGGCGGGGGGTGGTAGGGCTGAAGCTTTCTTT. Protein product: CASSLAAGGGRAEAFF.

The J gene is TRBJ1-2, the V gene TRBV12-3 or TRBV12-4; D is undetermined. V lost 6 bases and J 0 bases, leaving 8 bases between the germline ends. The CDR3 runs 13 residues. The CDR3 reads CASRQTSNYGYTF. The CDR3 DNA reads TGTGCCAGCAGGCAGACCTCTAACTATGGCTACACCTTC.

This rearrangement joins TRBV3-1 (or the pseudogene TRBV3-2) to TRBJ2-1, with TRBD1 matching 11 bases. Trimming cost V 0 bases and J 8 bases; bases outside gene matches: 6. CDR3 size: 16 residues. From germline, CDR1 is LGHDT and CDR2 YNNKEL (reference sequence). The CDR3 reads CASSQEVGTGGDEQFF. CDR3 bases: TGTGCCAGCAGCCAAGAAGTCGGGACAGGGGGTGATGAGCAGTTCTTC.

The V and J genes are TRBV6-5 and TRBJ2-3, with D possibly matching TRBD2 (5 bases). The CDR3 runs to 13 residues. Germline CDR1 and CDR2: MNHEY and SVGAGI. With 5 bases removed from V and 3 bases from J, the gap between germline ends came to 9 bases. The CDR3 loop is CASSRTGTDTQYF. The DNA for the CDR3 is TGTGCCAGCAGTCGGACTGGGACAGATACGCAGTATTTT.

V and J are TRBV6-1 and TRBJ2-5; TRBD2 matches at 8 bases. From germline, CDR1 is MNHNS and CDR2 SASEGT. Germline trimming cut 2 bases from V and 2 bases from J; bases unmatched to any gene: 4. The CDR3 totals 15 residues. CDR3 nucleotide sequence: TGTGCCAGCAGTGAATCGGCGGGGGGTCAAGAGACCCAGTACTTC. The encoded protein is CASSESAGGQETQYF.

This chain connects TRBV24-1 to TRBJ1-5; D is undetermined. CDR1 and CDR2 from the germline V gene are KGHDR and SFDVKD. V was trimmed by 3 bases and J by 3 bases, leaving 2 bases between them. The CDR3 is 12 amino acids. The CDR3 nucleotides are TGTGCCACCAGTGATAACAATCAGCCCCAGCATTTT. It specifies CATSDNNQPQHF.

The chain joins TRBV3-1 (or the pseudogene TRBV3-2) to TRBJ1-4; tentatively, D is TRBD1 (6 bases). The CDR3 has 18 residues. V lost 1 base and J 11 bases, leaving 26 bases between the germline ends. Germline V gene data show CDR1 as LGHDT and CDR2 as YNNKEL (reference sequence). CDR3 DNA sequence: TGTGCCAGCAGCCAAGGCACCGTGTTTCGCGGGGGCTTGGGGAAACTGTTTTTT. Its protein is CASSQGTVFRGGLGKLFF.